The 25 T cell receptor beta chains given below trace back to one sample, sequenced in a study of blood T cell repertoires in COVID-19. Data came from immunoSEQ multiplex PCR; TCRdb stores just in-frame clones and leaves some out. This sample has hundreds of thousands of clones; 87% occur once, and the top ten carry roughly 3%. The sample taken for sequencing was peripheral blood. Receptor source: a man younger than 30 with active or convalescent COVID-19.

The rearrangement links TRBV12-3 or TRBV12-4 to TRBJ2-1; no firm D call. The ends were cut back, 1 base at V and 12 bases at J, with 7 bases in the middle. This CDR3 region has 11 residues. The CDR3 reads CASSLGSGQFF. The CDR3 coding sequence is TGTGCCAGCAGTTTAGGTTCCGGGCAGTTCTTC.

The V and J genes are TRBV15 and TRBJ2-7; TRBD2 is a possible D gene (6 bases). CDR1 and CDR2 from the germline V gene are LNHNV and YYDKDF (reference sequence). The CDR3 spans 14 residues. V lost 5 bases to trimming and J lost 2 bases, with 13 bases between them. For the CDR3, the DNA is TGTGCCACCAGCTTTGGAGGCGGGGCCTACGAGCAGTACTTC. As protein: CATSFGGGAYEQYF.

The chain employs TRBV6-2 or TRBV6-3 and TRBJ2-7; 11 nucleotides line up with TRBD2. The germline V gene encodes CDR1 MNHEY and CDR2 SVGEGT. V was clipped by 6 bases and J by 0 bases; unmatched bases: 10. This CDR3 comprises 17 residues. The CDR3 sequence: CASSRTQLAGVSYEQYF. Here the CDR3 DNA reads TGTGCCAGCAGCCGTACCCAACTAGCGGGGGTCTCCTACGAGCAGTACTTC.

J is TRBJ2-1 and V is TRBV27; the D gene is possibly TRBD2 (6 bases). Trimming left V 3 bases short and J 7 bases short, with 13 bases between. CDR3 length equals 14 residues. Looked up from germline, CDR1 is MNHEY and CDR2 is SMNVEV (reference sequence). CDR3 sequence reads: CASSFGGIENEQFF. CDR3 coding DNA: TGTGCCAGCAGTTTTGGCGGGATCGAAAATGAGCAGTTCTTC.

This clone turned up a few times. This chain connects TRBV27 to TRBJ1-2; no clear D. From germline, CDR1 is MNHEY and CDR2 SMNVEV (reference sequence). The CDR3 is 13 residues long. V shed 0 bases and J shed 5 bases, with 7 bases lying between them. The CDR3 bases are TGTGCCAGCAGTTTATCGGGCGCTTATGGCTACACCTTC. It encodes CASSLSGAYGYTF.

The gene calls are TRBV2 and TRBJ2-7; D not resolved. Germline CDR1 SNHLY, CDR2 FYNNEI. CDR3 length: 13 residues. V lost 7 bases to trimming and J lost 0 bases, with 10 bases between them. The CDR3 DNA is TGTGCCAGCACGCTAGATATCTCCTACGAGCAGTACTTC. It codes for CASTLDISYEQYF.

This clone appeared a few times. V gene TRBV28 combines with J gene TRBJ1-2, with D hard to call. V lost 7 bases, J lost 2 bases, and 14 bases lay in between. Germline CDR1 reads MDHEN; CDR2 reads SYDVKM. The CDR3 spans 14 residues. This chain's CDR3 is CASTINRRNYGYTF. The CDR3 bases are TGTGCCAGCACCATAAATAGGAGGAACTATGGCTACACCTTC.

The rearrangement uses TRBV5-4 and TRBJ1-6; D might be TRBD1 (6 bases). The CDR3 is made up of 14 amino acids. The germline V gene has CDR1 SGHNT and CDR2 YYREEE (reference sequence). Trimming took off 4 bases at V and 7 bases at J, with 12 bases between the two ends. In DNA, the CDR3 is TGTGCCAGCAGCCAGGGACAACTGAATTCACCCCTCCACTTT. This sequence encodes CASSQGQLNSPLHF.

J is TRBJ1-1 and V is TRBV9; the match to TRBD1 covers 8 bases. Per germline, CDR1 SGDLS and CDR2 YYNGEE. CDR3 length: 14 residues. Germline trimming cut 3 bases from V and 3 bases from J; bases unmatched to any gene: 4. The CDR3 loop reads CASSGTGSHTEAFF. Written as DNA, the CDR3 is TGTGCCAGCAGCGGGACAGGGTCCCACACTGAAGCTTTCTTT.

The chain combines TRBV24-1 with TRBJ1-6, with D hard to call. V lost 6 bases to trimming and J lost 9 bases, with 5 bases between them. This CDR3 contains 11 residues. Per the germline V gene, CDR1 is KGHDR and CDR2 is SFDVKD. The CDR3 spells CATSSGSPLHF. DNA for the CDR3: TGTGCCACCAGTTCCGGTTCACCCCTCCACTTT.

The chain couples TRBV7-9 to TRBJ2-1; D remains unclear. The CDR3 is 16 amino acids. V was shortened by 5 bases and J by 4 bases, with 18 bases between the two germline ends. The V gene's germline CDR1 is SEHNR and CDR2 FQNEAQ (reference sequence). CDR3 in amino acids: CASSPSTSTVYNEQFF. CDR3 in DNA: TGTGCCAGCAGCCCCTCAACTTCGACTGTTTACAATGAGCAGTTCTTC.

The J gene is TRBJ1-5, the V gene TRBV6-6; TRBD1 might be the D (6 bases). Trimming took 7 bases from V and 7 from J, leaving 17 bases between them. The CDR3 totals 14 residues. Germline assignment: CDR1 MNHNY and CDR2 SVGAGI (reference sequence). CDR3 coding DNA: TGTGCCAGCACCTACCCAGGGGAAGGCCAGCCCCAGCATTTT. This sequence encodes CASTYPGEGQPQHF.

This chain uses TRBV11-1 with TRBJ2-7, with D tentatively TRBD2 (6 bases). Per germline, CDR1 SGHAT and CDR2 FQDESV (reference sequence). CDR3 size: 14 residues. Between the trimmed V and J ends, which lost 4 bases and 5 bases, there was a span of 15 bases. CDR3 in amino acids: CASSSPRGSDEQYF. CDR3 nucleotide sequence: TGTGCCAGCAGCTCCCCCCGGGGGTCCGACGAGCAGTACTTC.

This sequence joins TRBV9 and TRBJ2-5; TRBD2 might be the D (6 bases). The CDR3 length is 15 residues. Germline CDR1 and CDR2: SGDLS and YYNGEE. Trimming pared 0 bases from V and 4 bases from J, leaving 13 bases between. The CDR3: CASSVGETRGETQYF. For the CDR3, the DNA is TGTGCCAGCAGCGTAGGAGAGACTAGAGGAGAGACCCAGTACTTC.

V gene TRBV2 combines with J gene TRBJ1-5; 7 bases line up with TRBD1. In germline, CDR1 is SNHLY, CDR2 FYNNEI. V lost 2 bases and J lost 4; bases outside the gene matches: 14. The length of the CDR3 is 18 residues. This chain's CDR3 is CASSENISGFRGNQPQHF. The DNA of the CDR3 is TGTGCCAGCAGTGAAAATATAAGTGGCTTCAGGGGGAATCAGCCCCAGCATTTT.

V is TRBV27 and J is TRBJ1-2; 9 bases fit TRBD1. Per the germline V gene, CDR1 is MNHEY and CDR2 is SMNVEV (reference sequence). This CDR3 region has 15 residues. The ends lost 2 bases at V and 4 bases at J; junction bases unmatched: 5. This CDR3 reads CASSLRDRDIYGYTF. The CDR3 bases are TGTGCCAGCAGTTTAAGGGACAGGGATATCTATGGCTACACCTTC.

This chain connects TRBV19 to TRBJ2-1, with 9 bases lining up with TRBD2. The V gene end was trimmed by 5 bases and the J gene end by 9 bases; junction bases not matched to a gene: 17. CDR3 size: 17 residues. Germline V gene sequence: CDR1 LNHDA, CDR2 SQIVND (reference sequence). The CDR3 loop reads CASSPVTSGLIGTEQFF. The CDR3 DNA is TGTGCCAGTAGTCCCGTGACTAGCGGCCTTATCGGGACTGAGCAGTTCTTC.

The rearrangement joins TRBV24-1 to TRBJ1-2, with D possibly TRBD1 on 5 matching bases. From germline, CDR1 is KGHDR and CDR2 SFDVKD. The V and J ends lost 2 bases and 6 bases respectively, with 18 bases between them. The CDR3 is made up of 16 amino acids. The CDR3 loop is CATSDSKVAGLNGYTF. The CDR3 DNA follows: TGTGCCACCAGTGATTCTAAGGTGGCAGGGCTGAATGGCTACACCTTC.

This clone has a single count. The rearrangement links TRBV27 to TRBJ2-5; D ambiguous. From germline, CDR1 is MNHEY and CDR2 SMNVEV (reference sequence). The CDR3 extends over 14 amino acids. V dropped 5 bases and J dropped 0 bases, with 10 bases sitting between them. CDR3 DNA: TGTGCCAGCAGTCCCATGAGGTACCAAGAGACCCAGTACTTC. As protein: CASSPMRYQETQYF.

In this sample, this clone turned up a few times. This chain connects TRBV27 to TRBJ2-7; the match to TRBD1 covers 7 bases. Per the germline V gene, CDR1 is MNHEY and CDR2 is SMNVEV (reference sequence). The CDR3 loop spans 13 amino acids. The V and J ends lost 4 bases and 4 bases, in that order; junction bases with no gene match: 4. The CDR3 reads CASSWDSGYEQYF. CDR3 DNA: TGTGCCAGCAGTTGGGACAGTGGATACGAGCAGTACTTC.

The rearrangement joins TRBV4-3 to TRBJ2-7; no firm D call. Germline loops: CDR1 LGHNA, CDR2 YSLEER. V was pared by 0 bases and J by 2 bases, with 14 bases between. The CDR3 runs to 16 residues. For the CDR3, the DNA is TGCGCCAGCAGCCAAGATCGAGGTCTTAACACCTACGAGCAGTACTTC. It specifies CASSQDRGLNTYEQYF.

The chain couples TRBV28 to TRBJ2-2, with 7 bases lining up with TRBD2. Germline CDR1 and CDR2: MDHEN and SYDVKM. This CDR3 is built from 14 residues. V was clipped by 7 bases and J by 6 bases; unmatched bases: 8. The CDR3 spells CASISGQSAGELFF. In DNA, the CDR3 is TGTGCCAGCATTAGCGGGCAATCGGCCGGGGAGCTGTTTTTT.

This chain uses TRBV29-1 with TRBJ1-1; D gene ambiguous. The V gene lost 4 bases and the J gene lost 6 bases, with 12 bases spanning the gap. There are 12 residues in the CDR3. CDR1 and CDR2 from the germline V gene are SQVTM and ANQGSEA. The CDR3, as DNA: TGCAGCGTTGCGTGGGTGGACTCTGAAGCTTTCTTT. Translation gives CSVAWVDSEAFF.

V usage is TRBV9 and J usage is TRBJ1-4, with 8 bases aligning to TRBD1. CDR1 is SGDLS and CDR2 is YYNGEE in the germline V gene. This CDR3 spans 17 amino acids. The J segment lost 10 bases and the V segment lost 0 bases, leaving 14 bases of the junction unmatched. CDR3 sequence (DNA): TGTGCCAGCAGCGTAGCTGTGACGGGACAGGAGTTTGGAAAACTGTTTTTT. Its protein is CASSVAVTGQEFGKLFF.

The rearrangement uses TRBV9 and TRBJ1-6; D remains unclear. The CDR3 totals 13 residues. The germline gives CDR1 SGDLS, CDR2 YYNGEE. V shed 6 bases and J shed 11 bases, with 15 bases lying between them. This CDR3 reads CASTPVVPTPLHF. CDR3 DNA: TGTGCCAGCACCCCGGTGGTCCCGACACCCCTCCACTTT.